A selection of T cell receptor beta chains follows, all from one sample in a study of cytomegalovirus exposure and HLA in healthy donors. TCRdb's table, derived via immunoSEQ multiplex PCR, lists solely in-frame clones and lacks some. The sample lists 150,000 to 180,000 clones, around three quarters occurring once. Sequenced material: PBMCs. The receptors come from a woman in her forties in good health and CMV-seronegative. Both conserved end residues are part of each CDR3. A D gene is named only where the DNA matches it firmly. Some rows mark clone size as missing; the rest say once, few, many or name a class of expanded clone.

clone_size	v_call	d_call	j_call	cdr3_aa	cdr3_nt
-	TRBV6-1	-	TRBJ2-5	CASSRDFSRETQYF	TGTGCCAGCAGTCGGGACTTCAGTCGTGAGACCCAGTACTTC
once	TRBV7-8	TRBD1	TRBJ1-5	CASSVLTGGAGQPQHF	TGTGCCAGCAGCGTTCTGACAGGGGGCGCGGGACAGCCCCAGCATTTT
-	TRBV9	-	TRBJ2-3	CASSVGAGALTDTQYF	TGTGCCAGCAGCGTAGGGGCGGGGGCCCTCACAGATACGCAGTATTTT
-	TRBV5-4	-	TRBJ1-4	CASSLAGDGEKLFF	TGTGCCAGCAGCTTGGCCGGAGATGGGGAAAAACTGTTTTTT
-	TRBV2	-	TRBJ1-1	CASKIVHLSTEAFF	TGTGCCAGCAAGATTGTCCACCTGAGCACTGAAGCTTTCTTT
-	TRBV5-1	-	TRBJ1-1	CASSPSGQGMNTEAFF	TGCGCCAGCAGCCCCAGCGGGCAGGGAATGAACACTGAAGCTTTCTTT
-	TRBV5-4	TRBD1	TRBJ2-3	CASSRSGGNTDTQYF	TGTGCCAGCAGCCGGTCAGGGGGCAACACAGATACGCAGTATTTT
-	TRBV9	-	TRBJ1-1	CASSARGNTEAFF	TGTGCCAGCAGCGCCAGGGGTAACACTGAAGCTTTCTTT
-	TRBV10-1	-	TRBJ2-1	CASSEGGPAYNEQFF	TGCGCCAGCAGTGAGGGGGGCCCTGCCTACAATGAGCAGTTCTTC
-	TRBV13	-	TRBJ1-1	CASSLGGGNTEAFF	TGTGCCAGCAGCTTAGGCGGGGGTAACACTGAAGCTTTCTTT
-	TRBV7-9	TRBD1	TRBJ1-2	CASSGGTGLNYGYTF	TGTGCCAGCAGCGGGGGGACAGGCCTTAACTATGGCTACACCTTC
-	TRBV2	TRBD2	TRBJ2-7	CASSEELAGGSYEQYF	TGTGCCAGCAGTGAAGAACTAGCGGGAGGTTCCTACGAGCAGTACTTC
few	TRBV4-2	TRBD2	TRBJ2-3	CASSQGLAGNTDTQYF	TGTGCCAGCAGCCAAGGACTAGCGGGGAACACAGATACGCAGTATTTT
-	TRBV2	TRBD1	TRBJ2-7	CASSERTGDTYEQYF	TGTGCCAGCAGTGAACGGACAGGGGACACCTACGAGCAGTACTTC
few	TRBV2	-	TRBJ1-4	CASSEGHPGEKLFF	TGTGCCAGCAGTGAGGGACACCCTGGTGAAAAACTGTTTTTT
-	TRBV6-5	TRBD1	TRBJ1-2	CASSFSETGSGYGYTF	TGTGCCAGCAGTTTTTCTGAGACAGGGTCGGGCTATGGCTACACCTTC
few	TRBV30	-	TRBJ1-1	CAWSVAGTEAFF	TGTGCCTGGAGTGTAGCTGGCACTGAAGCTTTCTTT
-	TRBV5-1	-	TRBJ2-7	CASSGPHGGQSYEQYF	TGCGCCAGCAGCGGTCCACACGGGGGGCAGTCCTACGAGCAGTACTTC
-	TRBV5-8	TRBD1	TRBJ1-5	CASSPPGQGYQPQHF	TGTGCCAGCAGCCCCCCGGGACAGGGTTATCAGCCCCAGCATTTT
few	TRBV6-4	TRBD2	TRBJ2-2	CASSEAGDTGELFF	TGTGCCAGCAGTGAAGCGGGGGACACCGGGGAGCTGTTTTTT
few	TRBV5-4	-	TRBJ2-3	CASTRFPAVISTDTQYF	TGTGCCAGCACCCGCTTTCCGGCGGTTATCAGCACAGATACGCAGTATTTT
-	TRBV27	-	TRBJ2-7	CASSTGTAGKQYF	TGTGCCAGCAGTACCGGGACCGCGGGGAAGCAGTACTTC
few	TRBV7-9	TRBD1	TRBJ1-3	CASSLGTGVSGNTIYF	TGTGCCAGCAGCTTAGGGACAGGGGTCTCTGGAAACACCATATATTTT